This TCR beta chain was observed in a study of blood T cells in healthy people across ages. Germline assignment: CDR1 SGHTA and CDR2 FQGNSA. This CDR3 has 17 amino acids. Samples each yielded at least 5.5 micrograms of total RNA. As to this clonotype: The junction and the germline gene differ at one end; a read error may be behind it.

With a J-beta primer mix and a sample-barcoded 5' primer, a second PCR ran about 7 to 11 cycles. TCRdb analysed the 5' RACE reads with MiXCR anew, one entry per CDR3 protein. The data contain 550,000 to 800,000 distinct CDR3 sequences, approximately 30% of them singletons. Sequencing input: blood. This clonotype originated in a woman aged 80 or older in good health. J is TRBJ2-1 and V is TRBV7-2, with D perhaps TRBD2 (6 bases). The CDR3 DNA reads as TGTGCCAGCAGCTCCCCGGGGGACTTGAGCTCCTATAATGAGCAGTTCTTC. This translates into CASSSPGDLSSYNEQFF.